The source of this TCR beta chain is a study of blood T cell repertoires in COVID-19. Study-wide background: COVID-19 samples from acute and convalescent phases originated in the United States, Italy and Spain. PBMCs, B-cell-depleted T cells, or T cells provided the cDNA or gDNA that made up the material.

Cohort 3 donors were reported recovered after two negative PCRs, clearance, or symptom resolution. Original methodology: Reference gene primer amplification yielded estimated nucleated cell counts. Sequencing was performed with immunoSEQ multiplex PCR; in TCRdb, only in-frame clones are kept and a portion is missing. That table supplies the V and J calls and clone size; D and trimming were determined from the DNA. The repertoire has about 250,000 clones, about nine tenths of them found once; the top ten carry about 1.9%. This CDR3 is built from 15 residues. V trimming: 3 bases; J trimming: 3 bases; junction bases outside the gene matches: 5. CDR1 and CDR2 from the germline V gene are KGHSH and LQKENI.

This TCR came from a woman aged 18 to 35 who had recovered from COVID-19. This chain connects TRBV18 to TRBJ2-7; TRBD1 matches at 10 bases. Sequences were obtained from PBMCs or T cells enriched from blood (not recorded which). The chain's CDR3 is CASSPGQGLVYEQYF. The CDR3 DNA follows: TGTGCCAGCTCACCGGGACAGGGGCTTGTCTACGAGCAGTACTTC.